This TCR beta chain came from a study of blood T cell repertoires in COVID-19. Looking at the study overall: The analysed material was cDNA or gDNA that came from T cells, B-cell-depleted T cells, or PBMCs.

TCRdb's table, derived via immunoSEQ multiplex PCR, lists solely in-frame clones and lacks some. The data contain around 77,000 clones, just over 85% of them singletons. The V end lost 0 bases, the J end lost 5 bases, and 13 bases lay between the germline ends. Germline values: CDR1 SGHRS, CDR2 YFSETQ. The CDR3 is 15 residues long. The clonotype originates from a man in his 70s with active or convalescent COVID-19. J is TRBJ2-3 and V is TRBV5-1; TRBD1 is a possible D gene (7 bases). The sequenced sample was peripheral blood. The CDR3 bases are TGCGCCAGCAGCTTGGCTGGAGGGGGCGAAGATACGCAGTATTTT. Protein sequence: CASSLAGGGEDTQYF.